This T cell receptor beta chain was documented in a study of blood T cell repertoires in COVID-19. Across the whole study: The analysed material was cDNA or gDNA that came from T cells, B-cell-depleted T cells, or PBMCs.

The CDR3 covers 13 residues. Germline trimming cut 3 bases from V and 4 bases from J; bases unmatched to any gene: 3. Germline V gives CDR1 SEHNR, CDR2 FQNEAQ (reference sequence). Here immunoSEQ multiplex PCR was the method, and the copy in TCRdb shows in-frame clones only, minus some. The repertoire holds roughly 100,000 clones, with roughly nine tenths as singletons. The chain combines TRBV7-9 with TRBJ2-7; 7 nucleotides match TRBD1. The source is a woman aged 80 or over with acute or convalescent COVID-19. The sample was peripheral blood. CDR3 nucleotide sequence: TGTGCCAGCAGCTTCGGACAGGTTTACGAGCAGTACTTC. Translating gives CASSFGQVYEQYF.